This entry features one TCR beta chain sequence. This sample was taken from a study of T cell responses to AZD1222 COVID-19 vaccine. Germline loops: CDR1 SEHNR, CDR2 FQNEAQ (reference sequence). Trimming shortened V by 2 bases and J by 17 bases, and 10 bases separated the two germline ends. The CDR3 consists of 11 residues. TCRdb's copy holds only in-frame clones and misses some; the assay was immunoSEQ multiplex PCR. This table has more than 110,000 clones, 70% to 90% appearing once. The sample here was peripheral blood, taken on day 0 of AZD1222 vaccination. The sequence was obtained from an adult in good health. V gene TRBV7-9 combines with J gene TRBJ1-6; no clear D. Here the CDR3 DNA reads TGTGCCAGCAGCTTAATGGGCCAGATCCACTTT. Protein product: CASSLMGQIHF.